This TCR beta chain was sequenced for a study of Ad26.COV2.S vaccination and SARS-CoV-2 variants. Study details: Vaccine-arm donor from the placebo-controlled COV1001 Ad26.COV2.S trial. The authors gave Ad26.COV2.S intramuscularly, either once or twice 56 days apart. Study-level results: After vaccination, reports described spike-specific CD8+ and CD4+ T cell responses as showing substantial breadth. Placebo recipients had lower spike-specific TCR breadth than vaccine recipients.

Method: immunoSEQ multiplex PCR; TCRdb's copy keeps in-frame clones and lacks some. The sample contains 350,000 to 450,000 clones, approximately 91% of which appear only once. Treatment reported: 15 to 20 received Ad26.COV2.S at low or high dose, single or two shots; several received placebo; per-sample allocation not given. Day 63 following the first vaccine or placebo injection was when the samples were taken. Of note for this clone: Antigen unknown.

The sample here was peripheral blood, taken in a trial of Ad26.COV2.S vaccine versus placebo. The clonotype was recovered from a person aged 18 to 65 who received the Ad26.COV2.S COVID-19 vaccine or a placebo.

The CDR3 region has the DNA TGTGCCAGCAGGATCCTACCGCGCCTGAAGGGGACAGATACGCAGTATTTT. This encodes CASRILPRLKGTDTQYF. The genes are TRBV5-4 and TRBJ2-3; TRBD1 is a possible D gene (5 bases). The germline gives CDR1 SGHNT, CDR2 YYREEE (reference sequence). The V end was cut by 5 bases, the J end by 3 bases, with 22 bases between. The CDR3 contains 17 residues.